The source of this TCR beta chain is a study of T-cell memory formation after mild COVID-19. In this sample, this clonotype turned up a few times. Antigen specificity is unknown. 5'RACE, which relied on constant-segment primers, yielded TCR alpha and TCR beta cDNA libraries carrying sample barcodes and UMIs. TCRdb redid the calling of the 5' RACE reads with MiXCR, one entry per CDR3 protein. The table shows more than 100,000 distinct CDR3 sequences, with about 17% occurring only once. General study results and limits: Unconfirmed was the SARS-CoV-2 specificity of second-wave clones that peaked on day 37.

CDR1 SGHVS and CDR2 FQNEAQ come from the germline V gene. After removal of 5 bases from V and 3 bases from J, the junction contained 18 bases not matched to a gene. This CDR3 spans 18 amino acids. The V call is TRBV7-8, the J call TRBJ2-5; the match to TRBD1 covers 7 bases. The sequence came from a young man who had mild COVID-19 (a few samples of this study predate the infection). Cell type and time point are not known. The sample comprised PBMCs or a T cell subset sorted from them (not recorded which). The CDR3 DNA reads as TGTGCCAGCAGCACTGGGACAGTCCGATATCGGGGAAAAGAGACCCAGTACTTC. Translation: CASSTGTVRYRGKETQYF.